This T cell receptor beta chain was sequenced during a study of cytomegalovirus exposure and HLA in healthy donors. V was trimmed by 0 bases and J by 5 bases, leaving 20 bases between them. This CDR3 region has 17 residues. The germline CDR1 and CDR2 sequences are LGHNA and YSLEER. Regarding the study as a whole: At a 0.05 false discovery rate, a later analysis found over 15,000 TCR beta sequences to be associated with HLA alleles.

In the PCR, 60 Vbeta and 13 Jbeta primers were used. The assay was immunoSEQ multiplex PCR, and TCRdb's table has in-frame clones only and misses some. The sample yields over 80,000 clones, just under 80% seen once. This clone was counted only a few times. The antigen remains unidentified. The sample comprised PBMCs. This TCR was recovered from a woman aged 40 to 55 in good health and CMV-seronegative. This chain connects TRBV4-3 to TRBJ2-7; possible D gene TRBD2, 5 bases. CDR3 amino acids: CASSQDRVGVTLHEQYF. In nucleotides, the CDR3 is TGCGCCAGCAGCCAAGATCGGGTGGGAGTGACCCTCCACGAGCAGTACTTC.